Reported below is one T cell receptor (beta chain). These data belong to a study of blood T cell repertoires in COVID-19. Study information: Both acute and convalescent COVID-19 samples were obtained from the United States, Italy and Spain. T cells, B-cell-depleted T cells, or PBMCs supplied cDNA or gDNA.

CDR3 length: 14 residues. V lost 6 bases, J lost 9 bases, and 7 bases stayed unmatched. Germline CDR1 is SGHNT and CDR2 is YENEEA. Repertoires were generated with immunoSEQ multiplex PCR, while TCRdb's copy carries only in-frame clones and drops some. There are some 41,000 clones in the sample; around 83% occur only once, and 35% to 45% lies in the top ten. The chain employs TRBV11-3 and TRBJ2-1; 11 bases map to TRBD2. This TCR came from an elderly woman with active or convalescent COVID-19. Sequencing was performed on peripheral blood. The CDR3 loop is CASSLLAGAVEQFF. DNA for the CDR3: TGTGCCAGCAGTCTACTAGCGGGAGCGGTTGAGCAGTTCTTC.